This T cell receptor beta chain was sequenced in a study of preoperative IRX-2 immunotherapy in early breast cancer. Indicated treatment: preoperative locoregional IRX-2 cytokine immunotherapy. Samples came from a phase Ib trial of preoperative locoregional IRX-2 cytokine immunotherapy. Germline CDR1 MNHGY, CDR2 SAAAGT. The CDR3 is 13 residues long. Trimming stripped 6 bases from V and 6 bases from J, with 9 bases between. Only in-frame clones appear in the TCRdb table, and some are missing; sequencing was by immunoSEQ multiplex PCR. The sample contains approximately 27,000 clones, roughly four fifths of which appear only once.

This clonotype was obtained from a human donor with breast cancer. The specimen comprised lymph node tissue, sampled after IRX-2 immunotherapy. V and J are TRBV6-8 and TRBJ1-6; D possibly corresponds to TRBD1 (6 bases). This CDR3 reads CASSQGINSPLHF. In nucleotides, the CDR3 is TGTGCCAGCAGCCAGGGGATTAATTCACCCCTCCACTTT.